The TCR beta chain under discussion was sequenced for a study of T cell responses to AZD1222 COVID-19 vaccine. Profiling relied on immunoSEQ multiplex PCR, and the TCRdb table lists in-frame clones only, not all of them. The sample carries 95,000 to 110,000 clones, 89% recorded once. This CDR3 contains 14 residues. CDR1 is MRHNA, CDR2 SNTAGT, per germline. V was pared by 4 bases and J by 7 bases, with 11 bases between. This clone was recorded only once. The receptor was isolated from an adult in good health. The genes are TRBV6-4 and TRBJ1-6; a possible D gene is TRBD1 (5 bases). The sequencing used peripheral blood, collected on day 0 of AZD1222 vaccination. Here the CDR3 reads CASSAGTENSPLHF. CDR3 DNA: TGTGCCAGCAGTGCCGGGACGGAAAATTCACCCCTCCACTTT.